This record looks at one T cell receptor beta chain sequence and its context. The antigen is undetermined. These data are taken from a study of OX40 agonist ivuxolimab in advanced cancers. Whole-study context: Previous treatment with anti-PD-1, anti-PD-L1 or anti-CTLA-4 therapy was allowed; about 37% had received some. Study-level points and caveats: Expanded clones were, on average, more numerous in CD8+ T cells than in CD4+. What antigens the expanded peripheral T cells recognized was never established. At 0.1 to 3.0 mg/kg and by week 6, clonal expansion occurred in CD4+ and CD8+ blood T cells.

Assay: immunoSEQ multiplex PCR; the TCRdb copy retains only in-frame clones and omits some. Of 75,000 to 100,000 clones in the sample, roughly 91% were seen once. Germline CDR1 reads LNHDA; CDR2 reads SQIVND (reference sequence). The CDR3 is 17 amino acids. V lost 2 bases and J lost 5, with 21 bases in between. The chain joins TRBV19 to TRBJ1-2, with D hard to call. The source was CD4+ or CD8+ T cells sorted from blood, collected in a trial of the OX40 agonist ivuxolimab. The origin of this receptor is an adult with an advanced solid tumor such as melanoma, head and neck, liver or kidney cancer. The CDR3 loop reads CASSISNYEGLGYGYTF. CDR3 in DNA: TGTGCCAGTAGTATATCAAACTATGAGGGATTGGGATATGGCTACACCTTC.